This T cell receptor (beta chain) was captured in a study of human T cells and chemical hapten exposure. Study information: Scalp application of diphenylcyclopropenone was performed weekly in patients across the entire approximately 26-week study. TCR yields differed between samples (mainly from small differences in pooled library volume).

One entry per CDR3 protein, called by TCRdb with MiXCR from the RACE reads. This sample carries under 300,000 distinct CDR3 sequences, about 8.1% of them seen once, and the ten largest clones take 2% to 2.5%. Trimming took 0 bases from V and 7 from J; bases not matched to a gene: 19. The CDR3 loop spans 19 amino acids. Germline loops: CDR1 LNHNV, CDR2 YYDKDF (reference sequence). Time point noted: pre-sensitization, week 0. Treatment denoted: therapeutic diphenylcyclopropenone sensitization with weekly scalp DPC. Sample donors consisted of patients with alopecia, aged 18 to 70 years, who were suitable for DPC. This clonotype was seen a few times. The antigen is not known. Findings and caveats of the study: Large CDR3 similarity clusters arose significantly more often from expanded TCRs than from controls.

The J gene is TRBJ2-7, the V gene TRBV15, with 9 nucleotides matching TRBD2. This clonotype was obtained from a woman aged 40 to 50 with alopecia areata. Some clones in this sample may be carry-over from other donors' samples. The sample was whole blood, taken in connection with sensitization to the hapten diphenylcyclopropenone (DPC). CDR3 region: CATSRDLPSGTAGMREQYF. The CDR3 DNA sequence: TGTGCCACCAGCAGAGATTTGCCTAGCGGGACTGCCGGGATGAGGGAGCAGTACTTC.